This TCR beta chain originates from a study of blood T cell repertoires in COVID-19. Study in general: T cells, B-cell-depleted T cells, or PBMCs supplied cDNA or gDNA.

As handled by the study authors: Amplification of reference gene primers provided the estimated nucleated cell counts. Assay: immunoSEQ multiplex PCR; the TCRdb copy retains only in-frame clones and omits some. That table furnishes V, J and clone size, whereas the DNA furnished D and trimming. The table records 240,000 or so clones, 85% to 90% of them present only once. The V gene's germline CDR1 is SGHDT and CDR2 YYEEEE. The CDR3 sequence is 13 residues long. The V gene lost 6 bases and the J gene lost 4 bases, with 13 bases spanning the gap. Material for sequencing was peripheral blood. This chain connects TRBV5-6 to TRBJ1-1, with D maybe TRBD1 (6 bases). The receptor was derived from a middle-aged woman who had recovered from COVID-19. CDR3 DNA sequence: TGTGCCAGCACCCTGGGGGGGCCCACTGAAGCTTTCTTT. It is translated as CASTLGGPTEAFF.